The sequence of this T cell receptor beta chain was determined in a study of response to subunit inactivated influenza vaccine (dated by TCRdb to 2017 to 2018). Notes on the research overall: Deep quantitative T cell receptor repertoire profiling was used in the study to track responses to a trivalent subunit inactivated influenza vaccine.

Receptor libraries were prepared by RT-PCR. Sequenced on an Illumina HiSeq 2500. TCRdb reran the public reads through fastp at Q25 and MiXCR, keeping productive beta chains. When rows share a CDR3 protein, they turn into one entry using the most common DNA and genes. The sample data list 500,000 to 550,000 distinct CDR3 sequences, and less than 10% of these were observed just once. Clones ranked in the top ten supply around 13% of the sample. What the authors observed across the whole study: The authors proposed that each seasonal influenza vaccination may bring in only a limited number of new T cells.

From a lookup of the germline V gene, CDR1 and CDR2 are SGHDT and YYEEEE. Trimming costs V 3 bases and J 4 bases, and their ends lie 13 bases apart. From cysteine to phenylalanine, the CDR3 is 14 amino acids long. The retained sequence is limited to the CDR3, 42 bases, with the frame set at the first base. This clonotype appeared a few times. What this receptor recognizes is not known. Per-nucleotide qualities are absent, and no much larger clonotype sits a single base away. The receptor comes from a man between 50 and 70 years old who received an inactivated influenza vaccine. Donor details come from another sample of the same person, matched by shared clones. The source was PBMCs from blood, collected around 2 years after vaccination. Recombination connected TRBV5-6 to TRBJ1-2, with no confidently assigned D gene. The CDR3 region: CASSSTLWGYGYTF. The DNA sequence is given as TGTGCCAGCAGCTCGACCCTTTGGGGCTATGGCTACACCTTC. Beyond the CDR3, the reference TRBV5-6 and TRBJ1-2 genes provide the residues; the full variable domain reads: DAGVTQSPTHLIKTRGQQVTLRCSPKSGHDTVSWYQQALGQGPQFIFQYYEEEERQRGNFPDRFSGHQFPNYSSELNVNALLLGDSALYLCASSSTLWGYGYTFGSGTRLTVV.